Presented here are 27 T cell receptor beta chains from one specimen sequenced in a study of CD8 T cells in Susac syndrome. cDNA came from 0.5 to 1 ug RNA primed by random hexamers. TCRdb reprocessed the immunoSEQ multiplex PCR reads via MiXCR and lists one record per CDR3 protein. The data show more than 70,000 distinct CDR3 sequences, roughly nine tenths seen once. Sample: CD8+ T cells from PBMCs. The receptors shown here come from a human donor with multiple sclerosis.

CDR3 in DNA: TGTGCCAGCAGCCTCGCCGGGACTAGCGGGAGGAGTGAGCAGTTCTTC. Its translation: CASSLAGTSGRSEQFF. The rearrangement links TRBV7-8 to TRBJ2-1; 15 nucleotides agree with TRBD2. Trimming removed 5 bases from V and 9 bases from J; junction bases left unmatched: 8. The CDR3 runs to 16 residues. Per the germline V gene, CDR1 is SGHVS and CDR2 is FQNEAQ.

In its sample, this clonotype was seen once. The CDR3 sequence: CASSQVGKSVYNEQFF. The CDR3 DNA is TGCGCCAGCAGCCAAGTCGGCAAGTCGGTCTACAATGAGCAGTTCTTC. The chain uses TRBV4-1 and TRBJ2-1; unclear D gene. The CDR3 is made up of 16 amino acids. CDR1 is MGHRA, CDR2 YSYEKL, per germline. V was clipped by 1 base and J by 3 bases, with 13 bases between them.

J is TRBJ1-5 and V is TRBV13; TRBD1 agrees at 7 bases. CDR3 length: 14 residues. Losses at the gene ends were 3 bases for V and 4 bases for J; bases not matched to a gene: 3. The germline CDR1 and CDR2 sequences are PRHDT and FYEKMQ (reference sequence). Here the CDR3 DNA reads TGTGCCAGCAGCTTTAGGGACAGTAATCAGCCCCAGCATTTT. Translating gives CASSFRDSNQPQHF.

The chain combines TRBV13 with TRBJ2-1, with 7 bases that match TRBD2. Trimming at V came to 4 bases and at J to 8 bases, leaving 5 bases not matched to a gene. Germline CDR1 is PRHDT and CDR2 is FYEKMQ (reference sequence). The CDR3 length is 13 residues. As DNA, the CDR3 is TGTGCCAGCAGCTACGGGGGGTCCGATGAGCAGTTCTTC. As protein: CASSYGGSDEQFF.

J is TRBJ1-1 and V is TRBV30, with unresolved D. Trimming removed 2 bases at V and 4 bases at J, with 5 bases between. The germline V gene encodes CDR1 GTSNPN and CDR2 SVGIG (reference sequence). The CDR3 contains 11 residues. CDR3 residues: CAWSYPTEAFF. DNA for the CDR3: TGTGCCTGGAGTTACCCCACTGAAGCTTTCTTT.

This sequence joins TRBV30 and TRBJ1-1; a possible D gene is TRBD1 (6 bases). CDR3 length: 13 amino acids. In germline, CDR1 is GTSNPN, CDR2 SVGIG (reference sequence). Deletions cut 3 bases from V and 1 base from J, with 9 bases between. DNA for the CDR3: TGTGCCTGGAGCCTGACAGGGAACACTGAAGCTTTCTTT. It codes for CAWSLTGNTEAFF.

This chain joins TRBV9 and TRBJ1-2; TRBD1 aligns across 11 bases. Germline V lookup: CDR1 SGDLS, CDR2 YYNGEE. V lost 4 bases to trimming and J lost 9 bases; unmatched junction nucleotides: 5. This CDR3 contains 13 residues. Here the CDR3 DNA reads TGTGCCAGCAGCCCCGGGACAGGGGGTAGCTACACCTTC. This codes for CASSPGTGGSYTF.

Only one count was recorded for this clonotype. V is TRBV12-3 or TRBV12-4 and J is TRBJ2-5, with 13 bases that match TRBD2. V was clipped by 5 bases and J by 2 bases; unmatched bases: 8. The CDR3 has 17 residues. CDR3 in DNA: TGTGCCAGCAGTGAACTAGCGGGGGGGCCGGGGCAAGAGACCCAGTACTTC. This codes for CASSELAGGPGQETQYF.

The chain is built from TRBV11-2 and TRBJ2-7; TRBD2 is a possible D gene (5 bases). V was cut by 3 bases and J by 3 bases, with 12 bases left in between. Germline loops: CDR1 SGHAT, CDR2 FQNNGV. This CDR3 contains 14 residues. CDR3: CASSFPGLSYEQYF. In nucleotides, the CDR3 is TGTGCCAGCAGCTTCCCCGGACTGAGCTACGAGCAGTACTTC.

This chain joins TRBV9 and TRBJ1-2; a possible D gene is TRBD1 (5 bases). The CDR3 spans 14 residues. Trimming removed 0 bases from V and 1 base from J, with 7 bases in between. Germline-derived CDR1 and CDR2 are SGDLS and YYNGEE. The CDR3 coding sequence is TGTGCCAGCAGCGTAGGTGACAGTAACTATGGCTACACCTTC. This sequence encodes CASSVGDSNYGYTF.

The chain has TRBV28 and TRBJ1-2; a weak D match, TRBD1 (5 bases). Trimming took 7 bases from V and 8 from J, leaving 14 bases between them. CDR1 and CDR2 (germline): MDHEN, SYDVKM. The length of the CDR3 is 12 residues. This CDR3 is CASIGTAGGYTF. In DNA, the CDR3 is TGTGCCAGCATCGGGACGGCGGGAGGCTACACCTTC.

The chain has TRBV6-5 and TRBJ2-1, with TRBD1 matching 8 bases. CDR1 and CDR2 from the germline V gene are MNHEY and SVGAGI. J was trimmed by 5 bases and V by 11 bases; bases with no gene match: 8. The CDR3 contains 13 residues. The CDR3 sequence is CASEDRVHNEQFF. For the CDR3, the DNA is TGTGCCTCCGAGGACAGGGTCCACAATGAGCAGTTCTTC.

This chain links TRBV5-1 with TRBJ2-7; D unclear. Germline V gene lookup returns CDR1 SGHRS and CDR2 YFSETQ. The CDR3 sequence is 14 residues long. V lost 1 base and J 2 bases, leaving 10 bases between the germline ends. CDR3 loop: CASSLWDQAYEQYF. For the CDR3, the DNA is TGCGCCAGCAGCTTGTGGGATCAAGCCTACGAGCAGTACTTC. The variable domain in full, with the rest retrieved from reference TRBV5-1 and TRBJ2-7, is KAGVTQTPRYLIKTRGQQVTLSCSPISGHRSVSWYQQTPGQGLQFLFEYFSETQRNKGNFPGRFSGRQFSNSRSEMNVSTLELGDSALYLCASSLWDQAYEQYFGPGTRLTVT.

The chain links TRBV19 to TRBJ2-7, with 7 bases aligning to TRBD2. This CDR3 is built from 15 residues. Germline-derived CDR1 and CDR2 are LNHDA and SQIVND (reference sequence). J gave up 0 bases and V 3 bases, and 5 bases lay outside the gene matches. This CDR3 reads CASSMERDRSYEQYF. For the CDR3, the DNA is TGTGCCAGTAGTATGGAGCGGGACCGCTCCTACGAGCAGTACTTC.

The J gene is TRBJ1-5, the V gene TRBV6-6, with 7 bases fitting TRBD1. V dropped 2 bases and J dropped 4; count of bases not matched to a gene: 2. CDR1 is MNHNY, CDR2 SVGAGI, per germline (reference sequence). CDR3 size: 14 residues. The CDR3 here is CASSYRDSNQPQHF. Written as DNA, the CDR3 is TGTGCCAGCAGTTACCGGGACAGTAATCAGCCCCAGCATTTT.

The V call is TRBV28, the J call TRBJ2-2; D is possibly TRBD1 or TRBD2 (5 bases each). Germline CDR1 is MDHEN and CDR2 is SYDVKM. V lost 6 bases, J lost 1 base, and 15 bases lay in between. The CDR3 spans 16 residues. The CDR3 coding sequence is TGTGCCAGCAGCCTATGGGACCTAGAGAACACCGGGGAGCTGTTTTTT. This codes for CASSLWDLENTGELFF. Filled out from reference TRBV28 and TRBJ2-2, the complete variable domain reads DVKVTQSSRYLVKRTGEKVFLECVQDMDHENMFWYRQDPGLGLRLIYFSYDVKMKEKGDIPEGYSVSREKKERFSLILESASTNQTSMYLCASSLWDLENTGELFFGEGSRLTVL.

A single count supports this clonotype. J is TRBJ2-1 and V is TRBV5-1, with D possibly matching TRBD2 (7 bases). Germline V CDR1 and CDR2: SGHRS, YFSETQ. The CDR3 contains 16 residues. V lost 0 bases and J lost 4, with 14 bases in between. CDR3 in DNA: TGCGCCAGCAGCTTGGTAGGGGGAGGGACTTACAATGAGCAGTTCTTC. This translates into CASSLVGGGTYNEQFF.

Details on this clonotype: One junction end disagrees with the germline gene, perhaps due to a read error. The chain employs TRBV6-2 or TRBV6-3 and TRBJ2-1; 11 nucleotides match TRBD2. Germline V lookup: CDR1 MNHEY, CDR2 SVGEGT. The CDR3 spans 15 residues. The CDR3 spells CASSYLAGGENAQFF. Here the CDR3 DNA reads TGTGCCAGCAGTTACTTAGCGGGGGGGGAGAATGCGCAGTTCTTC.

V gene TRBV7-2 combines with J gene TRBJ2-7; 9 bases are shared with TRBD2. The J segment lost 0 bases and the V segment lost 5 bases, leaving 5 bases of the junction unmatched. CDR1 and CDR2 from the germline V gene are SGHTA and FQGNSA. The CDR3 runs 15 residues. In nucleotides, the CDR3 is TGTGCCAGCAGCCTCTCTAGCGGGGCCTCCTACGAGCAGTACTTC. Its translation is CASSLSSGASYEQYF.

The V call is TRBV2, the J call TRBJ1-2; D is perhaps TRBD1 (5 bases). V lost 5 bases and J 3 bases, leaving 16 bases between the germline ends. The CDR3 loop spans 15 amino acids. Germline V CDR1 and CDR2: SNHLY, FYNNEI. The CDR3 nucleotides are TGTGCCAGCAGTACCAGACAGAACTTATACTATGGCTACACCTTC. This encodes CASSTRQNLYYGYTF. Full variable domain (remainder filled in from reference TRBV2 and TRBJ1-2): EPEVTQTPSHQVTQMGQEVILRCVPISNHLYFYWYRQILGQKVEFLVSFYNNEISEKSEIFDDQFSVERPDGSNFTLKIRSTKLEDSAMYFCASSTRQNLYYGYTFGSGTRLTVV.

As DNA, the CDR3 is TGCAGCGTCCCCGGGACAGATTACCCGGGGGAGCTGTTTTTT. This codes for CSVPGTDYPGELFF. The J gene is TRBJ2-2, the V gene TRBV29-1, with 7 bases lining up with TRBD1. This CDR3 comprises 14 residues. CDR1 SQVTM and CDR2 ANQGSEA come from the germline V gene. The junction had 12 bases not matched to a gene; V was cut back by 6 bases and J by 8 bases.

The chain couples TRBV28 to TRBJ2-2, with TRBD2 matching over 12 bases. J lost 7 bases, V lost 2 bases, and 5 bases had no gene match. The CDR3 consists of 16 residues. CDR1 is MDHEN, CDR2 SYDVKM, per germline. CDR3 residues: CASSLRLAGVDGELFF. For the CDR3, the DNA is TGTGCCAGCAGTTTAAGACTAGCGGGAGTGGACGGGGAGCTGTTTTTT.

This clonotype was observed a single time. The genes are TRBV12-3 or TRBV12-4 and TRBJ2-3, with 11 bases lining up with TRBD2. CDR3 length equals 16 residues. J was trimmed by 6 bases and V by 3 bases; bases with no gene match: 8. CDR3 sequence: CASSLIGLAGSDTQYF. The CDR3 nucleotides are TGTGCCAGCAGTTTGATCGGACTAGCGGGTTCGGATACGCAGTATTTT.

The chain uses TRBV30 and TRBJ1-2, with 9 bases fitting TRBD1. The CDR3 sequence is 14 residues long. The junction had 6 bases not matched to a gene; V was cut back by 1 base and J by 6 bases. The germline V gene has CDR1 GTSNPN and CDR2 SVGIG (reference sequence). CDR3 DNA sequence: TGTGCCTGGAGTGAAACAGGGGGCGTGAATGGCTACACCTTC. Amino acids: CAWSETGGVNGYTF.

The V and J genes are TRBV2 and TRBJ2-1, with TRBD2 matching over 7 bases. J gave up 6 bases and V 2 bases, and 10 bases lay outside the gene matches. The CDR3 consists of 16 residues. Germline V gene sequence: CDR1 SNHLY, CDR2 FYNNEI. In nucleotides, the CDR3 is TGTGCCAGCAGTGAAAATAGGCGGGGGACGGGCAATGAGCAGTTCTTC. It is translated as CASSENRRGTGNEQFF.

This chain joins TRBV14 and TRBJ2-1; unclear D gene. The V end lost 4 bases, the J end lost 3 bases, and 7 bases lay between the germline ends. The CDR3 covers 13 residues. CDR1 SGHDN and CDR2 FVKESK come from the germline V gene. The CDR3 reads CASSPGFYNEQFF. CDR3 nucleotides: TGTGCCAGCAGCCCCGGTTTCTACAATGAGCAGTTCTTC. Full variable domain (remainder filled in from reference TRBV14 and TRBJ2-1): EAGVTQFPSHSVIEKGQTVTLRCDPISGHDNLYWYRRVMGKEIKFLLHFVKESKQDESGMPNNRFLAERTGGTYSTLKVQPAELEDSGVYFCASSPGFYNEQFFGPGTRLTVL.

V usage is TRBV7-2 and J usage is TRBJ1-6; D uncertain. The CDR3 has 16 residues. V shed 1 base and J shed 9 bases, with 16 bases lying between them. Germline lookup yields CDR1 SGHTA and CDR2 FQGNSA. This CDR3 is CASSLVSAQDGSPLHF. CDR3 coding DNA: TGTGCCAGCAGCTTAGTGTCGGCCCAGGACGGTTCACCCCTCCACTTT.